The clone carrying this TCR beta chain was counted at least ten times. Germline V gene sequence: CDR1 SQVTM, CDR2 ANQGSEA. CDR3 size: 18 residues. The V segment lost 1 base and the J segment 5 bases; nucleotides outside the gene matches: 17. The data were obtained in a study of CD8 T cells in ankylosing spondylitis. TCRdb re-called the 5' RACE reads with MiXCR, one entry per CDR3 protein. The sample holds about 200,000 distinct CDR3 sequences, around a quarter seen once. The receptor comes from a male donor with ankylosing spondylitis or in good health (not recorded which). V and J are TRBV29-1 and TRBJ1-1; 9 bases line up with TRBD1. The sequencing input was blood, either unsorted or a sorted T cell fraction (not recorded which). CDR3 sequence: CSVEGWRDRVIPLTEAFF. The CDR3 region has the DNA TGCAGCGTTGAAGGGTGGCGGGACAGGGTAATCCCTCTAACTGAAGCTTTCTTT. The variable domain in full, completed from reference TRBV29-1 and TRBJ1-1, reads SAVISQKPSRDICQRGTSLTIQCQVDSQVTMMFWYRQQPGQSLTLIATANQGSEATYESGFVIDKFPISRPNLTFSTLTVSNMSPEDSSIYLCSVEGWRDRVIPLTEAFFGQGTRLTVV.